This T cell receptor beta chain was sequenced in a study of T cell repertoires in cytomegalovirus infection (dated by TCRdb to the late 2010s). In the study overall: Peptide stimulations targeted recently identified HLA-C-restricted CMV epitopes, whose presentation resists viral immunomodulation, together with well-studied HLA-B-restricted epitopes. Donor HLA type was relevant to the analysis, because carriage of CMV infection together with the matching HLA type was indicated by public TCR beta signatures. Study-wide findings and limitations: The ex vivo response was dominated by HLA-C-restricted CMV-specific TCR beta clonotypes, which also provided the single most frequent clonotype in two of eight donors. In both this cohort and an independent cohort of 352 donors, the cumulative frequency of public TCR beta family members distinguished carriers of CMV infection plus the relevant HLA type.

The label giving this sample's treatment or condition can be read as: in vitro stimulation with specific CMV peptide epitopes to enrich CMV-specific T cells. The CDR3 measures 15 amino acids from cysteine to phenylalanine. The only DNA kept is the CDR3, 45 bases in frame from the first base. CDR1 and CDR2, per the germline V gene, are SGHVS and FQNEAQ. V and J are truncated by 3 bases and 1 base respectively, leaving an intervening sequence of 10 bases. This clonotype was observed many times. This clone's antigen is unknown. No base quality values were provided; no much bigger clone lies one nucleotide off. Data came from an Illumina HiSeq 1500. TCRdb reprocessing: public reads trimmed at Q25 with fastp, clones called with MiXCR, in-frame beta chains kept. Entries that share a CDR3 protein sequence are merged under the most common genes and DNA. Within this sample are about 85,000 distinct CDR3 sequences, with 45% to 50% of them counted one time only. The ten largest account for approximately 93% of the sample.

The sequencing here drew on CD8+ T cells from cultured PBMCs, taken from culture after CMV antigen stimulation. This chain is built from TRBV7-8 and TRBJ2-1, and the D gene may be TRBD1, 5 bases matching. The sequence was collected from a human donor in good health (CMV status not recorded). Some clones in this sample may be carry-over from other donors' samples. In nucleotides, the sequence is TGTGCCAGCAGCTTCTGGCAGGGATCCTACAATGAGCAGTTCTTC. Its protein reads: CASSFWQGSYNEQFF.